Listed here are 26 T cell receptor beta chains from one sample, sequenced in a study of cytomegalovirus exposure and HLA in healthy donors. Primers: 60 Vbeta forward and 13 Jbeta reverse. TCRdb keeps only in-frame clones here, not all; method: immunoSEQ multiplex PCR. The sample has about 97,000 clones; 75% are singletons. The sample comprised PBMCs. The receptors shown here come from a man over 45 in good health and CMV-seronegative.

CDR3 in amino acids: CASSAGQGGIFGNQPQHF. The CDR3 DNA follows: TGTGCCAGCAGCGCGGGACAGGGGGGGATATTTGGCAATCAGCCCCAGCATTTT. The chain uses TRBV7-6 and TRBJ1-5; 11 bases line up with TRBD1. J lost 2 bases, V lost 5 bases, and 11 bases had no gene match. The germline V gene encodes CDR1 SGHVS and CDR2 FNYEAQ. The CDR3 is 18 amino acids.

This clone showed up just a few times. The J gene is TRBJ2-4, the V gene TRBV28, with D tentatively TRBD1 (5 bases). V lost 3 bases and J 2 bases, leaving 14 bases between the germline ends. The CDR3 spans 16 residues. Germline loops: CDR1 MDHEN, CDR2 SYDVKM. DNA of the CDR3: TGTGCCAGCAGTTTGGGGCAGGGCAAAACCAAAAACATTCAGTACTTC. Encoded protein: CASSLGQGKTKNIQYF.

V is TRBV5-1 and J is TRBJ2-5; 8 nucleotides align to TRBD1. The germline V gene encodes CDR1 SGHRS and CDR2 YFSETQ. There are 15 residues in the CDR3. Trimming cost V 4 bases and J 5 bases; bases outside gene matches: 10. CDR3 residues: CASSRTRTGRETQYF. The CDR3 nucleotides are TGCGCCAGCAGCCGTACCAGGACAGGGAGGGAGACCCAGTACTTC.

The chain couples TRBV6-1 to TRBJ1-5; TRBD1 aligns across 10 bases. There are 16 residues in the CDR3. V lost 4 bases, J lost 6 bases, and 9 bases stayed unmatched. Germline-derived CDR1 and CDR2 are MNHNS and SASEGT. The CDR3 reads CASSVRTGGVGQPQHF. CDR3 DNA sequence: TGTGCCAGCAGTGTGAGGACAGGGGGGGTGGGTCAGCCCCAGCATTTT.

V is TRBV28 and J is TRBJ1-4; a possible D gene is TRBD1 (6 bases). The germline V and J ends were trimmed by 8 bases and 2 bases, with 12 bases remaining between them. CDR1 is MDHEN and CDR2 is SYDVKM in the germline V gene. This CDR3 comprises 14 residues. In DNA form, the CDR3 reads TGTGCCAGCGGTTGGACAGTTACTAATGAAAAACTGTTTTTT. As protein: CASGWTVTNEKLFF. The whole variable domain, filled in from reference TRBV28 and TRBJ1-4, reads DVKVTQSSRYLVKRTGEKVFLECVQDMDHENMFWYRQDPGLGLRLIYFSYDVKMKEKGDIPEGYSVSREKKERFSLILESASTNQTSMYLCASGWTVTNEKLFFGSGTQLSVL.

This clone was seen more than once but under ten times. The chain uses TRBV5-1 and TRBJ2-5, with no clear D. From germline, CDR1 is SGHRS and CDR2 YFSETQ. The CDR3 loop spans 12 amino acids. Trimming stripped 4 bases from V and 5 bases from J, with 9 bases between. Here the CDR3 reads CASSDSRETQYF. CDR3 coding DNA: TGCGCCAGCAGCGATTCTAGGGAGACCCAGTACTTC.

V and J are TRBV7-2 and TRBJ2-5, with D tentatively TRBD1 (6 bases). The CDR3 is 14 residues long. The germline gives CDR1 SGHTA, CDR2 FQGNSA. V lost 1 base to trimming and J lost 5 bases, with 11 bases between them. The CDR3 nucleotides are TGTGCCAGCAGCTTAGTAGGGCAGGGGGAGACCCAGTACTTC. Translated: CASSLVGQGETQYF.

V usage is TRBV6-5 and J usage is TRBJ1-3; 8 bases are shared with TRBD1. Germline assignment: CDR1 MNHEY and CDR2 SVGAGI. V trimming: 2 bases; J trimming: 3 bases; junction bases outside the gene matches: 3. The CDR3 contains 15 residues. This CDR3 reads CASSYGTGGGNTIYF. CDR3 coding DNA: TGTGCCAGCAGTTACGGTACAGGGGGTGGAAACACCATATATTTT.

The V gene is TRBV6-1, the J gene TRBJ1-2; 9 bases map to TRBD1. Germline CDR1 MNHNS, CDR2 SASEGT. The J segment lost 7 bases and the V segment lost 6 bases, leaving 9 bases of the junction unmatched. The CDR3 runs 14 residues. The DNA of the CDR3 is TGTGCCAGCAGAGAGACAGGGGGTGGTGGTGGCTACACCTTC. Amino acid sequence: CASRETGGGGGYTF.

V and J are TRBV6-1 and TRBJ1-5; D is uncertain. The CDR3 spans 13 residues. V shed 2 bases and J shed 4 bases, with 6 bases lying between them. Germline values: CDR1 MNHNS, CDR2 SASEGT. In DNA, the CDR3 is TGTGCCAGCAGTGAATTGCGGAATCAGCCCCAGCATTTT. Translated: CASSELRNQPQHF.

This clone was seen a handful of times. The chain joins TRBV2 to TRBJ2-7; maybe TRBD2 (6 bases). V was trimmed by 6 bases and J by 3 bases, leaving 9 bases between them. The CDR3 is made up of 12 amino acids. Germline V gene data show CDR1 as SNHLY and CDR2 as FYNNEI. The CDR3 DNA follows: TGTGCCAGCAGGGGAGGAGGCTACGAGCAGTACTTC. Translating it yields CASRGGGYEQYF.

The J gene is TRBJ2-7, the V gene TRBV4-3; D not resolved. With 0 bases removed from V and 2 bases from J, the gap between germline ends came to 11 bases. The CDR3 loop spans 15 amino acids. CDR1 LGHNA and CDR2 YSLEER come from the germline V gene. This CDR3 reads CASSQDWNGAYEQYF. CDR3 DNA sequence: TGCGCCAGCAGCCAAGACTGGAACGGAGCCTACGAGCAGTACTTC.

The J gene is TRBJ1-5, the V gene TRBV5-5, with D possibly matching TRBD1 (6 bases). CDR1 and CDR2 (germline): SGHKS, YYEKEE (reference sequence). The V gene lost 4 bases and the J gene lost 4 bases, with 15 bases spanning the gap. There are 15 residues in the CDR3. CDR3 in DNA: TGTGCCAGCAGCCTTCGGCCGGACAGTAATCAGCCCCAGCATTTT. Its protein is CASSLRPDSNQPQHF.

The genes are TRBV7-2 and TRBJ2-3; D remains unclear. Trimming took 5 bases from V and 6 from J, leaving 9 bases between them. The germline CDR1 and CDR2 sequences are SGHTA and FQGNSA. The CDR3 length is 12 residues. In nucleotides, the CDR3 is TGTGCCAGCAGCCCCGAACGGGATACGCAGTATTTT. This translates into CASSPERDTQYF.

The chain uses TRBV30 and TRBJ2-2, with 10 bases identical to TRBD2. The CDR3 has 14 residues. J lost 4 bases, V lost 8 bases, and 7 bases had no gene match. Germline V gene data show CDR1 as GTSNPN and CDR2 as SVGIG (reference sequence). The CDR3 DNA sequence: TGTGCCGGTAGGACTAGCGGAGCCACCGGGGAGCTGTTTTTT. This translates into CAGRTSGATGELFF.

The V call is TRBV2, the J call TRBJ1-1, with 8 positions matching TRBD1. J gave up 3 bases and V 6 bases, and 3 bases lay outside the gene matches. CDR1 is SNHLY, CDR2 FYNNEI, per germline. This CDR3 is 13 amino acids long. The CDR3: CASSHRGYTEAFF. The DNA for the CDR3 is TGTGCCAGCAGCCACAGGGGGTACACTGAAGCTTTCTTT.

The rearrangement uses TRBV11-2 and TRBJ2-7, with D perhaps matching TRBD1 (5 bases). The ends were cut back, 1 base at V and 3 bases at J, with 13 bases in the middle. Germline CDR1 SGHAT, CDR2 FQNNGV. The CDR3 runs to 15 residues. DNA of the CDR3: TGTGCCAGCAGCTTAGGGGGCAATACGGTCTACGAGCAGTACTTC. Residues: CASSLGGNTVYEQYF.

This clone was counted between two and nine times. V gene TRBV4-1 combines with J gene TRBJ2-5; D is ambiguous. The J call may be faulty, since TRBJ2-7 better matches the DNA end. Germline CDR1 MGHRA, CDR2 YSYEKL. The CDR3 totals 16 residues. CDR3 residues: CASSQALTIDSYEQYF. The CDR3 bases are TGCGCCAGCAGCCAAGCCTTAACTATCGACTCCTACGAGCAGTACTTC.

The rearrangement uses TRBV27 and TRBJ2-2; 8 bases are a match to TRBD2. Germline V CDR1 and CDR2: MNHEY, SMNVEV (reference sequence). The CDR3 is 13 residues long. V was clipped by 3 bases and J by 15 bases; unmatched bases: 9. CDR3 bases: TGTGCCAGCAGTTTTATCCCAGCGGGAGCGGTGTTTTTT. As protein: CASSFIPAGAVFF.

The chain uses TRBV7-9 and TRBJ2-7, with TRBD1 matching over 10 bases. CDR3 length: 16 amino acids. V lost 1 base to trimming and J lost 3 bases; unmatched junction nucleotides: 6. Germline lookup yields CDR1 SEHNR and CDR2 FQNEAQ (reference sequence). CDR3 residues: CASSLDFGTGDYEQYF. CDR3 DNA: TGTGCCAGCAGCTTAGACTTCGGGACAGGGGACTACGAGCAGTACTTC.

V usage is TRBV5-1 and J usage is TRBJ2-2; weak D call: TRBD2 (6 bases). V gave up 4 bases and J gave up 2 bases, with 12 bases separating them. This CDR3 comprises 15 residues. CDR1 is SGHRS and CDR2 is YFSETQ in the germline V gene. CDR3 nucleotide sequence: TGCGCCAGCAGCCGGGGGACTGCCAACACCGGGGAGCTGTTTTTT. Protein sequence: CASSRGTANTGELFF.

This chain connects TRBV6-5 to TRBJ2-7, with D possibly being TRBD2 (6 bases). The CDR3 has 15 residues. The germline V and J ends were trimmed by 2 bases and 0 bases, with 11 bases remaining between them. CDR1 and CDR2 from the germline V gene are MNHEY and SVGAGI. CDR3 sequence: CASSYSSGYSYEQYF. The CDR3 nucleotides read TGTGCCAGCAGTTACAGTAGCGGTTACTCCTACGAGCAGTACTTC.

The V gene is TRBV28, the J gene TRBJ2-1, with 10 bases aligning to TRBD2. The germline gives CDR1 MDHEN, CDR2 SYDVKM. The CDR3 has 16 amino acids. V shed 7 bases, J shed 6 bases, and the junction held 12 bases outside the gene matches. DNA for the CDR3: TGTGCCAGCATCGACAGCCAGGCTAGCGGGAGCAATGAGCAGTTCTTC. This encodes CASIDSQASGSNEQFF. Based on the CDR3 plus reference TRBV28 and TRBJ2-1, the full variable domain is DVKVTQSSRYLVKRTGEKVFLECVQDMDHENMFWYRQDPGLGLRLIYFSYDVKMKEKGDIPEGYSVSREKKERFSLILESASTNQTSMYLCASIDSQASGSNEQFFGPGTRLTVL.

The chain is built from TRBV6-1 and TRBJ1-4; D may be TRBD1 (6 bases). The CDR3 contains 15 residues. The germline CDR1 and CDR2 sequences are MNHNS and SASEGT. V lost 6 bases to trimming and J lost 4 bases, with 15 bases between them. The DNA for the CDR3 is TGTGCCAGCAGGGGATATGGACAGATTAATGAAAAACTGTTTTTT. This encodes CASRGYGQINEKLFF.

The V and J genes are TRBV6-4 and TRBJ2-7; 9 bases align to TRBD1. Germline V lookup: CDR1 MRHNA, CDR2 SNTAGT. This CDR3 comprises 15 residues. V shed 2 bases, J shed 2 bases, and the junction held 4 bases outside the gene matches. The CDR3 DNA reads as TGTGCCAGCAGTGACAAGGGACAGGGACCCTACGAGCAGTACTTC. This sequence encodes CASSDKGQGPYEQYF.

The V call is TRBV10-3, the J call TRBJ2-1; 10 bases map to TRBD2. Trimming removed 4 bases from V and 4 bases from J; junction bases left unmatched: 4. Germline CDR1 is ENHRY and CDR2 is SYGVKD. The CDR3 covers 15 residues. The CDR3 nucleotides read TGTGCCATCAGTGGGCTAGCGGGAGAATACAATGAGCAGTTCTTC. Amino acids: CAISGLAGEYNEQFF.